This T cell receptor beta chain was profiled in a study of Tregs in tolerant kidney transplant recipients. Whole-study context: Related graft donors supplied nonmyeloablative bone marrow transplants, and mixed chimerism was transient. Regarding the study as a whole: Findings come from small patient numbers and require larger validation.

The CDR3 covers 15 residues. Trimming at V came to 9 bases and at J to 0 bases, leaving 5 bases not matched to a gene. Germline V gene lookup returns CDR1 SGHTA and CDR2 FQGNSA. Turning to this clone: Its antigen remains unknown. The CDR3 extends 3 residues past the end of the read, so its final part is completed from the germline J gene.

Data came from immunoSEQ multiplex PCR; TCRdb stores just in-frame clones and leaves some out. The sample table sets out about 48,000 clones. The clonotype was recovered from a human donor who received a combined kidney and bone marrow transplant. This sequence joins TRBV7-2 and TRBJ2-6, with 7 bases identical to TRBD1. The specimen was CD4+ T cells from blood, collected before the transplant. CDR3 loop: CARASGGSGANVLTF. CDR3 DNA, as far as it was read: TGTGCCAGAGCATCAGGGGGCTCTGGGGCCAACGTC.